This T cell receptor beta chain was retrieved from a study of beta chain features in type 1 diabetes. CDR1 is MGHRA, CDR2 YSYEKL, per germline. The CDR3 is 18 amino acids. J gave up 0 bases and V 4 bases, and 9 bases lay outside the gene matches. General study findings and limits: Within each of all four CD4+ subsets, Type 1 diabetes patients had TCRB CDR3s that were moderately but significantly shorter.

Sequenced material consisted of expressed TCRB transcripts (all of the isolated RNA was reverse transcribed). The data were produced by immunoSEQ multiplex PCR, yet TCRdb's version contains in-frame clones alone and is incomplete. The table records a few hundred thousand clones, roughly 14% of them present only once. This clone was detected only a few times. The antigen remains undetermined. This sequence joins TRBV4-1 and TRBJ2-6; 7 nucleotides align to TRBD1. Material: naive CD4+ T cells from blood. This receptor was obtained from a man aged 25-45 years with type 1 diabetes. The DNA of the CDR3 is TGCGCCAGCAGCCGACAGGGACCCCCTCTCTCTGGGGCCAACGTCCTGACTTTC. Amino acids: CASSRQGPPLSGANVLTF.